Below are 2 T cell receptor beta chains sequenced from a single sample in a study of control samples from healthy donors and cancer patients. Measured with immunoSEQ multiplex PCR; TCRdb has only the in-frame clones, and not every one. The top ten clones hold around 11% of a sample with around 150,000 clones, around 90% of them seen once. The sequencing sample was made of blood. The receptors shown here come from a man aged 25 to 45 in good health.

The CDR3 coding sequence is TGTGCCAGCAGCGGAGAACAGGGAAACTATGGCTACACCTTC. It is translated as CASSGEQGNYGYTF. The rearrangement uses TRBV5-4 and TRBJ1-2, with D possibly matching TRBD1 (6 bases). The germline V and J ends were trimmed by 4 bases and 2 bases, with 12 bases remaining between them. The CDR3 runs to 14 residues. Germline values: CDR1 SGHNT, CDR2 YYREEE (reference sequence).

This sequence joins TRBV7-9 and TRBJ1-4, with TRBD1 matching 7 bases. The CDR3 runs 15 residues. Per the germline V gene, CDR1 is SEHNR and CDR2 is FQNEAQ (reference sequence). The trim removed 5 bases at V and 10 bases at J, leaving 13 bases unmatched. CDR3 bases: TGTGCCAGCAGCCCGTCCTCAGGGGGTTATGTAAAACTGTTTTTT. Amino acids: CASSPSSGGYVKLFF.